These 28 T cell receptor beta chains originate from one sample sequenced in a study of blood T cell repertoires in COVID-19. TCRdb's copy holds only in-frame clones and misses some; the assay was immunoSEQ multiplex PCR. The sample has 110,000 to 150,000 clones, 81% seen once. Sample: peripheral blood. Every receptor here comes from a human donor in a cohort sampled during active COVID-19.

V gene TRBV27 combines with J gene TRBJ2-7; 9 bases are shared with TRBD1. Germline values: CDR1 MNHEY, CDR2 SMNVEV (reference sequence). This CDR3 comprises 15 residues. The junction had 6 bases not matched to a gene; V was cut back by 5 bases and J by 1 base. The CDR3 DNA follows: TGTGCCAGCAGTCTATACAGGGGGCCATCCTACGAGCAGTACTTC. Its protein is CASSLYRGPSYEQYF.

This clone showed up just once. The V call is TRBV19, the J call TRBJ2-4, with 8 bases lining up with TRBD1. CDR3 length: 14 amino acids. Germline CDR1 is LNHDA and CDR2 is SQIVND (reference sequence). With 6 bases clipped from V and 8 bases from J, the junction kept 9 bases outside the gene matches. CDR3 loop: CASRSGQGVDIQYF. CDR3 in DNA: TGTGCCAGTAGAAGCGGACAGGGTGTGGACATTCAGTACTTC. The full variable domain, rest sourced from reference TRBV19 and TRBJ2-4, is DGGITQSPKYLFRKEGQNVTLSCEQNLNHDAMYWYRQDPGQGLRLIYYSQIVNDFQKGDIAEGYSVSREKKESFPLTVTSAQKNPTAFYLCASRSGQGVDIQYFGAGTRLSVL.

This clone showed up just once. CDR3 bases: TGTGCCAGCAGCCCGCAGGTAGTAGGCTACACCTTC. Translation: CASSPQVVGYTF. J is TRBJ1-2 and V is TRBV28; D call uncertain. From germline, CDR1 is MDHEN and CDR2 SYDVKM. V lost 6 bases, J lost 8 bases, and 13 bases lay in between. CDR3 length equals 12 residues.

The chain joins TRBV5-6 to TRBJ2-7; perhaps TRBD1 as D (5 bases). Germline V gene lookup returns CDR1 SGHDT and CDR2 YYEEEE. Trimming pared 1 base from V and 3 bases from J, leaving 14 bases between. This CDR3 spans 15 amino acids. In nucleotides, the CDR3 is TGTGCCAGCAGCTTGTGGCCAGGGCTTAGCTACGAGCAGTACTTC. Residues: CASSLWPGLSYEQYF.

V and J are TRBV6-1 and TRBJ1-5; 8 bases agree with TRBD1. Germline V lookup: CDR1 MNHNS, CDR2 SASEGT. The CDR3 extends over 15 amino acids. The V gene end was trimmed by 2 bases and the J gene end by 2 bases; junction bases not matched to a gene: 2. The CDR3 loop reads CASSEIQGGNQPQHF. The CDR3 coding sequence is TGTGCCAGCAGTGAAATACAGGGGGGCAATCAGCCCCAGCATTTT.

This chain connects TRBV9 to TRBJ2-1; 8 positions match TRBD1. The CDR3 runs 16 residues. CDR1 and CDR2 from the germline V gene are SGDLS and YYNGEE. With V trimmed by 7 bases and J by 4 bases, 13 bases remained unmatched. CDR3 in DNA: TGTGCCAGCGGACGCCAGGGGGCGGGTTTGTACAATGAGCAGTTCTTC. Translation gives CASGRQGAGLYNEQFF.

The chain couples TRBV9 to TRBJ2-3, with D unresolved. V was clipped by 0 bases and J by 6 bases, with 8 bases between them. CDR3 length: 13 amino acids. The V gene's germline CDR1 is SGDLS and CDR2 YYNGEE. CDR3 in amino acids: CASSVAPPDTQYF. DNA of the CDR3: TGTGCCAGCAGCGTAGCCCCCCCGGATACGCAGTATTTT. The complete variable domain, with remaining parts taken from reference TRBV9 and TRBJ2-3, reads DSGVTQTPKHLITATGQRVTLRCSPRSGDLSVYWYQQSLDQGLQFLIQYYNGEERAKGNILERFSAQQFPDLHSELNLSSLELGDSALYFCASSVAPPDTQYFGPGTRLTVL.

The sample holds one count of this clone. The gene calls are TRBV7-8 and TRBJ2-7, with D possibly TRBD1 on 5 matching bases. V lost 5 bases and J 2 bases, leaving 16 bases between the germline ends. CDR3 length: 15 amino acids. Germline CDR1 and CDR2: SGHVS and FQNEAQ. CDR3 coding DNA: TGTGCCAGCAGCACACGCAGGGTTGGGCCCTACGAGCAGTACTTC. Protein sequence: CASSTRRVGPYEQYF.

The CDR3 spells CASSMGGQGLAGVYEQYF. Written as DNA, the CDR3 is TGTGCCAGTAGTATGGGGGGACAGGGACTAGCGGGAGTCTACGAGCAGTACTTC. This chain links TRBV19 with TRBJ2-7; 14 bases align to TRBD2. The CDR3 consists of 18 residues. The V segment lost 3 bases and the J segment 3 bases; nucleotides outside the gene matches: 10. Germline V gene sequence: CDR1 LNHDA, CDR2 SQIVND (reference sequence).

As for this clone: This sequence may be a read error, since a much larger clone differs from it by one base. This chain links TRBV11-2 with TRBJ2-7, with 7 bases that match TRBD1. This CDR3 contains 12 residues. CDR1 SGHAT and CDR2 FQNNGV come from the germline V gene. The V segment lost 5 bases and the J segment 4 bases; nucleotides outside the gene matches: 2. CDR3 residues: CASSVQGYEQYF. Here the CDR3 DNA reads TGTGCCAGCAGCGTACAGGGGTACGAGCAGTACTTC.

The chain has TRBV7-2 and TRBJ1-3, with D possibly matching TRBD1 (6 bases). The CDR3 length is 15 residues. Germline V gene lookup returns CDR1 SGHTA and CDR2 FQGNSA. The germline V and J ends were trimmed by 5 bases and 3 bases, with 14 bases remaining between them. CDR3 nucleotide sequence: TGTGCCAGCAGCCAGGACACAGGGAGTGGAAACACCATATATTTT. It codes for CASSQDTGSGNTIYF.

V and J are TRBV9 and TRBJ2-7; D might be TRBD2 (6 bases). Trimming shortened V by 3 bases and J by 5 bases, and 12 bases separated the two germline ends. Germline CDR1 and CDR2: SGDLS and YYNGEE. The length of the CDR3 is 13 residues. CDR3 nucleotide sequence: TGTGCCAGCAGCGCGACTAGTTTCGACGAGCAGTACTTC. It encodes CASSATSFDEQYF.

Remarks on this clone: Different DNA sequences within this sample yield the same CDR3. V gene TRBV6-2 or TRBV6-3 combines with J gene TRBJ2-7; no clear D. Germline values: CDR1 MNHEY, CDR2 SVGEGT. Trimming removed 3 bases from V and 3 bases from J, with 6 bases in between. The CDR3 contains 12 residues. CDR3 in DNA: TGTGCCAGCAGTTATACGGGCTACGAGCAGTACTTC. Encoded protein: CASSYTGYEQYF.

The rearrangement uses TRBV6-2 or TRBV6-3 and TRBJ1-1, with D perhaps TRBD1 (6 bases). Germline V lookup: CDR1 MNHEY, CDR2 SVGEGT. The V and J ends lost 0 bases and 1 base respectively, with 9 bases between them. CDR3 length equals 15 residues. CDR3 loop: CASSYSRGSNTEAFF. The CDR3 DNA reads TGTGCCAGCAGTTACTCGAGGGGGTCGAACACTGAAGCTTTCTTT.

V gene TRBV12-5 combines with J gene TRBJ2-3; weak D call: TRBD2 (6 bases). This CDR3 is 15 amino acids long. Germline assignment: CDR1 LGHNT and CDR2 FRNRAP. V shed 1 base and J shed 2 bases, with 10 bases lying between them. CDR3 loop: CASGLGLGDTDTQYF. In nucleotides, the CDR3 is TGTGCTAGTGGTTTGGGACTAGGGGACACAGATACGCAGTATTTT. The full variable domain, rest sourced from reference TRBV12-5 and TRBJ2-3, is DARVTQTPRHKVTEMGQEVTMRCQPILGHNTVFWYRQTMMQGLELLAYFRNRAPLDDSGMPKDRFSAEMPDATLATLKIQPSEPRDSAVYFCASGLGLGDTDTQYFGPGTRLTVL.

V is TRBV28 and J is TRBJ2-7; D remains ambiguous. The CDR3 runs to 14 residues. The V and J ends lost 5 bases and 0 bases respectively, with 11 bases between them. The germline CDR1 and CDR2 sequences are MDHEN and SYDVKM. The chain's CDR3 is CASSRHPSSYEQYF. CDR3 nucleotides: TGTGCCAGCAGTCGACACCCGAGCTCCTACGAGCAGTACTTC.

This clone was recorded many times. The chain carries TRBV9 and TRBJ2-7, with 8 bases identical to TRBD1. V lost 2 bases, J lost 2 bases, and 3 bases stayed unmatched. This CDR3 is built from 14 residues. CDR1 is SGDLS, CDR2 YYNGEE, per germline. The CDR3 loop is CASSVGQAAYEQYF. The CDR3 DNA is TGTGCCAGCAGCGTGGGACAGGCCGCCTACGAGCAGTACTTC.

The chain couples TRBV6-4 to TRBJ2-7; D may be TRBD1 (6 bases). The ends were cut back, 2 bases at V and 1 base at J, with 39 bases in the middle. The CDR3 consists of 24 residues. Germline CDR1 reads MRHNA; CDR2 reads SNTAGT. The CDR3 coding sequence is TGTGCCAGCAGTGACCCAGAACGGGGTCTAAAGGGGCCACGGAAAACGGGGACATCCTACGAGCAGTACTTC. This encodes CASSDPERGLKGPRKTGTSYEQYF.

The chain links TRBV18 to TRBJ2-7; 11 nucleotides line up with TRBD2. CDR1 and CDR2 (germline): KGHSH, LQKENI. This CDR3 contains 16 residues. J gave up 6 bases and V 5 bases, and 12 bases lay outside the gene matches. CDR3: CASSSTSGSLGGEQYF. The DNA for the CDR3 is TGTGCCAGCTCATCAACTAGCGGGAGCCTTGGTGGCGAGCAGTACTTC.

The rearrangement joins TRBV24-1 to TRBJ1-5; weak D call: TRBD1 (6 bases). The CDR3 is 15 residues long. V dropped 7 bases and J dropped 0 bases, with 12 bases sitting between them. CDR1 and CDR2 (germline): KGHDR, SFDVKD. The chain's CDR3 is CATRGGRDSNQPQHF. The DNA for the CDR3 is TGTGCCACCAGAGGGGGGAGGGATAGCAATCAGCCCCAGCATTTT.

The CDR3 DNA reads as TGTGCCAGCAGCCATACAGGGGGCGTATTAGGTCAGCCCCAGCATTTT. It codes for CASSHTGGVLGQPQHF. The chain joins TRBV4-2 to TRBJ1-5, with TRBD1 matching over 9 bases. CDR3 length: 16 residues. J lost 6 bases, V lost 3 bases, and 9 bases had no gene match. Looked up from germline, CDR1 is LGHNA and CDR2 is YNFKEQ.

CDR3 DNA: TGTGCCAGCAGCCCACAGGACAGGGTCCTTAGTCCACAAGAGACCCAGTACTTC. Translated, it gives CASSPQDRVLSPQETQYF. This chain links TRBV9 with TRBJ2-5; TRBD1 aligns across 8 bases. Germline V gene data show CDR1 as SGDLS and CDR2 as YYNGEE. The CDR3 spans 18 residues. V trimming: 4 bases; J trimming: 2 bases; junction bases outside the gene matches: 16.

This chain joins TRBV19 and TRBJ1-1; no clear D. Germline V gene lookup returns CDR1 LNHDA and CDR2 SQIVND (reference sequence). The CDR3 consists of 13 residues. The ends were cut back, 5 bases at V and 7 bases at J, with 14 bases in the middle. CDR3 in amino acids: CASSPQVALEAFF. The CDR3 bases are TGTGCCAGTAGTCCCCAGGTTGCCCTTGAAGCTTTCTTT.

The DNA of the CDR3 is TGTGCCAGCAGTAGGACTAGCCCGACAGATACGCAGTATTTT. Translating gives CASSRTSPTDTQYF. This chain links TRBV6-6 with TRBJ2-3; 8 bases fit TRBD2. The CDR3 has 14 amino acids. Germline CDR1 and CDR2: MNHNY and SVGAGI (reference sequence). After removal of 5 bases from V and 3 bases from J, the junction contained 4 bases not matched to a gene.

This chain joins TRBV27 and TRBJ1-2, with D uncertain. V was clipped by 5 bases and J by 2 bases, with 12 bases between them. This CDR3 comprises 14 residues. The germline V gene has CDR1 MNHEY and CDR2 SMNVEV (reference sequence). As DNA, the CDR3 is TGTGCCAGCAGTAGATCCACCCTAAACTATGGCTACACCTTC. This encodes CASSRSTLNYGYTF.

This chain links TRBV7-2 with TRBJ2-1; D unresolved. This CDR3 comprises 12 residues. The germline V and J ends were trimmed by 2 bases and 15 bases, with 14 bases remaining between them. Germline CDR1 and CDR2: SGHTA and FQGNSA. The CDR3 coding sequence is TGTGCCAGCAGCTTACCCTCAGCGTTTCCGTTCTTC. Translating it yields CASSLPSAFPFF.

The genes are TRBV29-1 and TRBJ2-7, with D perhaps TRBD1 (6 bases). Germline lookup yields CDR1 SQVTM and CDR2 ANQGSEA. The CDR3 loop spans 13 amino acids. Deletions cut 6 bases from V and 5 bases from J, with 17 bases between. This CDR3 reads CSVTVNRVHEQYF. The DNA of the CDR3 is TGCAGCGTGACGGTGAACAGGGTTCACGAGCAGTACTTC.

V gene TRBV29-1 combines with J gene TRBJ2-7; 8 bases agree with TRBD1. The V gene's germline CDR1 is SQVTM and CDR2 ANQGSEA. The CDR3 extends over 15 amino acids. After removal of 7 bases from V and 2 bases from J, the junction contained 13 bases not matched to a gene. In DNA, the CDR3 is TGCAGCGCCCTACCCATGACAGGGGCCGCCTACGAGCAGTACTTC. This translates into CSALPMTGAAYEQYF.